This T cell receptor (beta chain) was identified in a study of T cell responses to AZD1222 COVID-19 vaccine. In the study overall: Samples with a second dose at about 4 or about 12 weeks were pooled together. Regarding the study as a whole: Among spike-specific TCRs, nearly half reportedly target unmutated variant regions. Receipt of two AZD1222 doses was followed by a rise in Spike-specific TCR breadth and depth.

Produced via immunoSEQ multiplex PCR; TCRdb's table is partial and in-frame only. This table holds some 70,000 clones, about 83% found once. The CDR3 extends over 16 amino acids. V was shortened by 1 base and J by 9 bases, with 19 bases between the two germline ends. The germline V gene encodes CDR1 GTSNPN and CDR2 SVGIG (reference sequence). Regarding this clone: Its antigen is undetermined.

V usage is TRBV30 and J usage is TRBJ1-6; a possible D gene is TRBD1 (5 bases). The TCR was taken from an adult in good health. The starting material was peripheral blood, obtained on day 0 of AZD1222 vaccination. CDR3 nucleotide sequence: TGTGCCTGGAGTGGGAGTCGGGTCTATAGGGGTTCACCCCTCCACTTT. Translated: CAWSGSRVYRGSPLHF.